This T cell receptor (beta chain) derives from a study of CD8+ T cells in alopecia areata. Extraction and reverse transcription of RNA yielded cDNA as the sequencing template. The table came from immunoSEQ multiplex PCR; TCRdb's copy has only in-frame clones and leaves some out. Seen here are 120,000 or so clones, roughly 55% observed once, and the top ten hold roughly 5%. As for treatment: oral pan-JAK inhibitor, 5-10 mg twice daily. Isolation of CD4+ and CD8+ T cells from PBMCs was achieved by sorting. In regard to this clone: Its antigen is currently unknown.

Findings and caveats of the study: Under tofacitinib, numerous expanded lesional clonotypes remained detectable in scalp and blood. The link between baseline CD8+ expansion and response remains uncertain with one nonresponder.

V gave up 4 bases and J gave up 4 bases; unmatched junction bases: 4. The germline gives CDR1 SGHNT, CDR2 YYREEE (reference sequence). CDR3 length: 13 residues. Sequences were derived from CD4+ T cells sorted from blood, sampled at week 4, from a patient treated with tofacitinib. This rearrangement joins TRBV5-4 to TRBJ2-5; 7 nucleotides align to TRBD1. The clonotype was recovered from a human donor with alopecia areata. As DNA, the CDR3 is TGTGCCAGCAGCACTACAGGGGCAGAGACCCAGTACTTC. Its protein is CASSTTGAETQYF.